This T cell receptor beta chain was obtained from a study of T-cell memory formation after mild COVID-19 (dated by TCRdb to the early 2020s). Turning to the overall study: TCR sequence clusters from the two donors were found to be largely donor specific. T-cell clones expanding and contracting after mild COVID-19 in two donors were tracked by longitudinal TCRalpha and TCRbeta repertoire sequencing. The cohort comprised two young, previously healthy adult volunteers, one female and one male.

In the case of this clonotype: Its antigen is unknown. Per-base quality was not reported, and no clone a single base away is much larger than it.

What the study reported, not specific to this receptor: Some responding clones were detected in pre-infection memory, suggesting pre-existing cross-reactive memory T cells joined the SARS-CoV-2 response. Balanced CD4/CD8 phenotypes were observed for clones contracting from day 15 to 85, whereas a bias towards CD4+ was observed for a second wave of clones expanding from day 15 to 37. SARS-CoV-2 specificity was not confirmed for the second-wave clones peaking on day 37. Contracting CD4+ clones were found mainly in CM and EM memory subsets, while CD8+ clones were enriched in EMRA. Only a couple of mild cases were covered by the study, and larger cohorts that include severe cases with pre-infection samples were considered necessary.

The instrument given in TCRdb is Illumina NovaSeq 6000. TCRalpha and TCRbeta cDNA libraries were built by 5'RACE with constant-segment primers, adding sample barcodes and unique molecular identifiers. RNA was extracted from every sample with Trizol reagent. Libraries were amplified in two PCR steps, with a second sample barcode and Illumina TruSeq adapters added in the second step. Libraries were sequenced on an Illumina NovaSeq with 2 x 150 bp paired-end reads. The original pipeline was this. Demultiplexing of reads and collapsing into UMI-guided consensus sequences were performed with migec v1.2.7. With mixcr v2.1.11, UMI consensuses were aligned to TRA and TRB V and J templates and assembled into clonotypes. Clonotypes were classified as expanded or contracted when called significant by both edgeR and NoisET, with noise models trained on biological replicates. For edgeR calls, the cutoffs were a false discovery rate-adjusted p below 0.01 and a log2 fold-change threshold of 1. As an exploratory analysis of dynamics, max-normalized trajectories of the 1000 most abundant clonotypes were examined with PCA combined with hierarchical clustering. The CD4 or CD8 phenotype of responding clones was assigned using the separately sequenced CD4+ and CD8+ repertoires. TCRdb handled the public reads itself, with Q25 trimming in fastp and clone calling in MiXCR, and kept productive beta chains. CDR3 protein sequences are deduplicated, and each keeps its most common genes and DNA. TCRdb's processing, not the study's, gives the V and J calls here. Here the sample has just under 350,000 distinct CDR3 sequences; 10% to 15% occur a single time. The leading ten clones occupy about a fifth of the sample.

Ficoll-Paque density gradient centrifugation was used to isolate PBMCs. Sequenced input: PBMCs or a T cell subset sorted from them (not recorded which). This clonotype was sampled from a man between 18 and 35 years old who had mild COVID-19 (a few samples of this study predate the infection). The sample titles of this study are shuffled in the database, so cell type and time point are left out; the donor was told from shared clones.

The CDR3 has the sequence CASMRRDPPKWYF. The DNA sequence reads TGTGCCAGCATGCGTCGGGACCCCCCGAAATGGTACTTC. The sequence links TRBV13 to TRBJ2-5, with the D assignment possibly TRBD1 or TRBD2, given 5 matching bases for each. CDR1 PRHDT and CDR2 FYEKMQ were looked up in the germline V gene (reference sequence). The trim is 7 bases for V and 13 bases for J, with a gap of 22 bases between the germline ends. From its cysteine to its phenylalanine, the CDR3 spans 13 amino acids. Here the CDR3 DNA is all that survives: 39 bases in frame from base 1.